Following are 18 T cell receptor beta chains from one sample sequenced in a study of shared T cell receptors in the human thymus. Using immunoSEQ multiplex PCR, the repertoire was profiled, and TCRdb retains in-frame clones only, with some absent. The sample has 450,000 to 650,000 clones; around three quarters are singletons. The sample also formed part of further work on human thymus T cells.

The sequencing sample was made of thymocytes. These receptors all stem from a boy younger than two with a congenital heart defect.

The chain carries TRBV30 and TRBJ2-7; possible D gene TRBD1, 6 bases. From germline, CDR1 is GTSNPN and CDR2 SVGIG (reference sequence). This CDR3 spans 14 amino acids. The V end was cut by 1 base, the J end by 3 bases, with 13 bases between. The CDR3 loop is CAWSGDITSYEQYF. DNA of the CDR3: TGTGCCTGGAGTGGGGACATCACCAGCTACGAGCAGTACTTC.

This chain links TRBV30 with TRBJ2-7; TRBD2 is a possible D gene (6 bases). The CDR3 totals 12 residues. The germline V gene encodes CDR1 GTSNPN and CDR2 SVGIG (reference sequence). V lost 4 bases, J lost 3 bases, and 10 bases lay in between. The CDR3 coding sequence is TGTGCCTGGAACTACGGGAGCTACGAGCAGTACTTC. Its protein is CAWNYGSYEQYF.

In this sample, this clone turned up a few times. Here the CDR3 reads CASSPLAGGPQDEQFF. In DNA form, the CDR3 reads TGTGCCAGCTCACCACTAGCGGGAGGGCCTCAGGATGAGCAGTTCTTC. V usage is TRBV18 and J usage is TRBJ2-1; 11 nucleotides align to TRBD2. V gave up 1 base and J gave up 8 bases; unmatched junction bases: 7. CDR3 length: 16 amino acids. Per the germline V gene, CDR1 is KGHSH and CDR2 is LQKENI.

The chain carries TRBV6-5 and TRBJ2-4; TRBD1 might be the D (6 bases). V was pared by 0 bases and J by 1 base, with 10 bases between. The CDR3 length is 16 residues. The V gene's germline CDR1 is MNHEY and CDR2 SVGAGI. CDR3 protein: CASSYSNRAAKNIQYF. CDR3 DNA sequence: TGTGCCAGCAGTTACTCTAACAGGGCGGCCAAAAACATTCAGTACTTC.

Written as DNA, the CDR3 is TGTGCCAGCAGCCCCTCCGAGACAGGGAACCACGAGCAGTACTTC. Translation gives CASSPSETGNHEQYF. V is TRBV25-1 and J is TRBJ2-7; TRBD1 aligns across 7 bases. The CDR3 is 15 residues long. The junction had 13 bases not matched to a gene; V was cut back by 6 bases and J by 5 bases. Germline lookup yields CDR1 MGHDK and CDR2 SYGVNS.

V and J are TRBV7-2 and TRBJ1-2; D is unclear. The CDR3 is 15 residues long. Germline lookup yields CDR1 SGHTA and CDR2 FQGNSA. V lost 5 bases and J 4 bases, leaving 17 bases between the germline ends. The CDR3 nucleotides are TGTGCCAGCAGCCAGCCCCCCCGGGAAGCCTATGGCTACACCTTC. Its protein product is CASSQPPREAYGYTF.

The rearrangement uses TRBV4-2 and TRBJ1-1; the match to TRBD1 covers 7 bases. V was pared by 4 bases and J by 4 bases, with 9 bases of the junction left unmatched. The germline gives CDR1 LGHNA, CDR2 YNFKEQ. This CDR3 has 15 residues. CDR3 nucleotides: TGTGCCAGCAGCCCCTCCCCTCAGGGGGGCACTGAAGCTTTCTTT. This gives the protein CASSPSPQGGTEAFF.

The gene calls are TRBV10-1 and TRBJ2-1; 11 nucleotides align to TRBD2. Germline V CDR1 and CDR2: WNHNN, SYGVQD (reference sequence). J was trimmed by 7 bases and V by 2 bases; bases with no gene match: 10. The CDR3 has 17 residues. The CDR3 sequence: CASSEVSGRADKNEQFF. The CDR3 coding sequence is TGCGCCAGCAGTGAGGTTAGCGGGAGGGCCGATAAAAATGAGCAGTTCTTC.

This chain connects TRBV7-9 to TRBJ2-7; possible D gene TRBD1, 5 bases. CDR1 SEHNR and CDR2 FQNEAQ come from the germline V gene (reference sequence). V shed 3 bases and J shed 7 bases, with 13 bases lying between them. The CDR3 totals 13 residues. The CDR3 loop reads CASSFRQSMEQYF. The CDR3 DNA follows: TGTGCCAGCAGCTTTCGACAGTCGATGGAGCAGTACTTC.

This chain links TRBV9 with TRBJ1-3, with no clear D. This CDR3 is 15 amino acids long. Germline V gene data show CDR1 as SGDLS and CDR2 as YYNGEE. The ends were cut back, 3 bases at V and 4 bases at J, with 14 bases in the middle. The CDR3 spells CASSAGRNAGNTIYF. CDR3 nucleotide sequence: TGTGCCAGCAGCGCTGGGAGGAACGCCGGAAACACCATATATTTT.

V and J are TRBV10-2 and TRBJ2-7; tentative D call: TRBD1 (5 bases). The germline V gene encodes CDR1 WSHSY and CDR2 SAAADI. V was trimmed by 0 bases and J by 3 bases, leaving 6 bases between them. The CDR3 spans 13 residues. The CDR3 protein is CASSESGRYEQYF. The CDR3 region has the DNA TGCGCCAGCAGTGAGTCGGGGCGCTACGAGCAGTACTTC.

J is TRBJ2-2 and V is TRBV27; 9 bases are a match to TRBD2. J lost 3 bases, V lost 5 bases, and 13 bases had no gene match. This CDR3 is built from 18 residues. Germline CDR1 reads MNHEY; CDR2 reads SMNVEV (reference sequence). The CDR3 sequence: CASSPPPLAGEDTGELFF. CDR3 nucleotide sequence: TGTGCCAGCAGTCCCCCCCCCTTAGCGGGAGAGGACACCGGGGAGCTGTTTTTT.

The CDR3: CASSLRWRPCKELSTDTQYF. The CDR3 DNA reads as TGTGCCAGCAGTTTAAGGTGGCGGCCCTGTAAGGAACTCAGCACAGATACGCAGTATTTT. This chain uses TRBV27 with TRBJ2-3; no clear D gene. Trimming cost V 2 bases and J 0 bases, with 24 bases left between them. The germline gives CDR1 MNHEY, CDR2 SMNVEV (reference sequence). The CDR3 sequence is 20 residues long.

This clone was counted once. The rearrangement links TRBV7-9 to TRBJ2-1; a possible D gene is TRBD2 (6 bases). The CDR3 runs 17 residues. Germline V gene lookup returns CDR1 SEHNR and CDR2 FQNEAQ (reference sequence). With 2 bases removed from V and 2 bases from J, the gap between germline ends came to 16 bases. CDR3 DNA sequence: TGTGCCAGCAGCTTACTTAACGGGAGAGGGACCTACAATGAGCAGTTCTTC. Residues: CASSLLNGRGTYNEQFF.

The chain combines TRBV11-2 with TRBJ2-7, with 9 bases lining up with TRBD1. The V segment lost 4 bases and the J segment 1 base; nucleotides outside the gene matches: 11. The germline gives CDR1 SGHAT, CDR2 FQNNGV. This CDR3 has 17 amino acids. This chain's CDR3 is CASSSTRSGQGSYEQYF. The CDR3, as DNA: TGTGCCAGCAGCTCAACCCGCTCAGGACAGGGGTCCTACGAGCAGTACTTC.

J is TRBJ2-7 and V is TRBV28; 8 bases map to TRBD1. Looked up from germline, CDR1 is MDHEN and CDR2 is SYDVKM. Germline trimming cut 6 bases from V and 2 bases from J; bases unmatched to any gene: 9. The CDR3 spans 15 residues. CDR3 bases: TGTGCCAGCAGCCGCAAACAGGGGGTGACCTACGAGCAGTACTTC. It specifies CASSRKQGVTYEQYF.

The gene calls are TRBV19 and TRBJ1-1; weak D call: TRBD1 (6 bases). This CDR3 has 12 residues. CDR1 and CDR2 (germline): LNHDA, SQIVND (reference sequence). The V end was cut by 3 bases, the J end by 11 bases, with 13 bases between. CDR3 DNA: TGTGCCAGTAGTATGGGGGCGCGTGATGCTTTCTTT. It yields the protein CASSMGARDAFF.

This clone was counted a few times. The same CDR3 also results from other DNA sequences found in this sample. The rearrangement joins TRBV27 to TRBJ1-5; no clear D. CDR1 is MNHEY and CDR2 is SMNVEV in the germline V gene (reference sequence). V lost 2 bases and J 0 bases, leaving 8 bases between the germline ends. This CDR3 region has 15 residues. CDR3 sequence: CASSLSGHSNQPQHF. CDR3 coding DNA: TGTGCCAGCAGTTTAAGCGGGCATAGCAATCAGCCCCAGCATTTT.